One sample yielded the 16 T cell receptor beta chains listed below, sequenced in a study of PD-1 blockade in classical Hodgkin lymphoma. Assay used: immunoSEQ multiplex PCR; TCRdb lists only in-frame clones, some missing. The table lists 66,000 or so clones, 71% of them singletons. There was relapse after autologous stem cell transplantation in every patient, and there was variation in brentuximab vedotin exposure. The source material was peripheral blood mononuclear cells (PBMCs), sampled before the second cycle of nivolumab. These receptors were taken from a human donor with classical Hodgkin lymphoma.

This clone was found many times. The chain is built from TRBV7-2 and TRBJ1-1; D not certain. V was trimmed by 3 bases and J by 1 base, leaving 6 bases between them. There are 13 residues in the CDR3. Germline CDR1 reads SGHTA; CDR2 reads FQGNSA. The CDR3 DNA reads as TGTGCCAGCAGCTTCGCAGGGAACACTGAAGCTTTCTTT. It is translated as CASSFAGNTEAFF.

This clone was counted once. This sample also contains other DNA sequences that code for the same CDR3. The CDR3 DNA is TGTGCCACCAGCAGCAAATTGAACACTGAAGCTTTCTTT. It is translated as CATSSKLNTEAFF. The chain recombines TRBV15 with TRBJ1-1; D is unresolved. The CDR3 contains 13 residues. Germline CDR1 and CDR2: LNHNV and YYDKDF (reference sequence). Trimming took off 3 bases at V and 0 bases at J, with 5 bases between the two ends.

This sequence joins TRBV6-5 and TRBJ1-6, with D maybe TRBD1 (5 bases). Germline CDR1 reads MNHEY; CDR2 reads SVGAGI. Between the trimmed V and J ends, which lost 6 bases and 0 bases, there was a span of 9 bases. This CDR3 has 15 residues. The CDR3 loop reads CASRGQYSYNSPLHF. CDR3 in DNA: TGTGCCAGCAGAGGACAATACTCCTATAATTCACCCCTCCACTTT.

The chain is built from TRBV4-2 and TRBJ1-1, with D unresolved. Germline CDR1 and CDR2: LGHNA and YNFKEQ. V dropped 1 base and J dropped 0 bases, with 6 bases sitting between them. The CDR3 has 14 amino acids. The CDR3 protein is CASSQGNMNTEAFF. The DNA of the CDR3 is TGTGCCAGCAGCCAAGGAAACATGAACACTGAAGCTTTCTTT.

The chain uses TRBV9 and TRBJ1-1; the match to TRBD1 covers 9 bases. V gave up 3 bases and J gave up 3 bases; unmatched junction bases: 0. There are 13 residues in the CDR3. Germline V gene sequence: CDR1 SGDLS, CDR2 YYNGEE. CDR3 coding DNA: TGTGCCAGCAGCGGGACAGGGGACACTGAAGCTTTCTTT. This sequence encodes CASSGTGDTEAFF.

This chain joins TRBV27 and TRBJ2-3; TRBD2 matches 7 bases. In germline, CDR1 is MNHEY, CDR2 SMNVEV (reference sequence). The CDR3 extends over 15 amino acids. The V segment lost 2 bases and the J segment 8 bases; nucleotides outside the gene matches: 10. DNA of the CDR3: TGTGCCAGCAGTTTAGAGGGAGGGCTGGGTCTTACGCAGTATTTT. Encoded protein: CASSLEGGLGLTQYF.

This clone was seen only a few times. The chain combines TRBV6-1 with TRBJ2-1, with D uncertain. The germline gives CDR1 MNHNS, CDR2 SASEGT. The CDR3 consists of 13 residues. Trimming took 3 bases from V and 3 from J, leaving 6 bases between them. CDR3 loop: CASSESFYNEQFF. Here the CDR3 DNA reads TGTGCCAGCAGTGAGAGCTTCTACAATGAGCAGTTCTTC.

The CDR3 reads CASTWLSGDSTAETQYF. CDR3 in DNA: TGTGCCAGCACTTGGCTATCGGGCGACAGTACCGCGGAGACCCAGTACTTC. The chain carries TRBV2 and TRBJ2-5; D is possibly TRBD1 (5 bases). Germline CDR1 reads SNHLY; CDR2 reads FYNNEI. This CDR3 is 17 amino acids long. Trimming took off 7 bases at V and 5 bases at J, with 26 bases between the two ends. The variable domain in full, completed from reference TRBV2 and TRBJ2-5, reads EPEVTQTPSHQVTQMGQEVILRCVPISNHLYFYWYRQILGQKVEFLVSFYNNEISEKSEIFDDQFSVERPDGSNFTLKIRSTKLEDSAMYFCASTWLSGDSTAETQYFGPGTRLLVL.

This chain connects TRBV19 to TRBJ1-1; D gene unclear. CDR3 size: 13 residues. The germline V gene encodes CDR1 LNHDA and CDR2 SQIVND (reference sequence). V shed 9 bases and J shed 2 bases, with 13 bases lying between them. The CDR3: CASHPAYNTEAFF. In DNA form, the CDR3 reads TGTGCCAGCCACCCAGCCTACAACACTGAAGCTTTCTTT.

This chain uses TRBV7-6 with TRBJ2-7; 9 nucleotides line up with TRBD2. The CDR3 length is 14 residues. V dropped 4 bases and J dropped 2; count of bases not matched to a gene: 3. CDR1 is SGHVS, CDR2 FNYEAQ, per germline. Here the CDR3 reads CASSSIAGAYEQYF. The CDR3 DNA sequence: TGTGCCAGCAGCTCAATAGCGGGAGCCTACGAGCAGTACTTC.

DNA of the CDR3: TGTGCCAGCAGTGAACCAGGGGGACCCTACAATGAGCAGTTCTTC. Protein: CASSEPGGPYNEQFF. This chain links TRBV25-1 with TRBJ2-1; 7 bases are shared with TRBD1. From germline, CDR1 is MGHDK and CDR2 SYGVNS. This CDR3 contains 15 residues. With V trimmed by 2 bases and J by 2 bases, 3 bases remained unmatched.

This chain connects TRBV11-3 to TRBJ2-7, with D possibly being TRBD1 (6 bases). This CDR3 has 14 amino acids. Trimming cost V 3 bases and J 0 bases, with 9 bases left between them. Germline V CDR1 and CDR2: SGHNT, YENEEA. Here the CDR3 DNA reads TGTGCCAGCAGCTTTTCAGGGGCCTCCTACGAGCAGTACTTC. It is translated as CASSFSGASYEQYF.

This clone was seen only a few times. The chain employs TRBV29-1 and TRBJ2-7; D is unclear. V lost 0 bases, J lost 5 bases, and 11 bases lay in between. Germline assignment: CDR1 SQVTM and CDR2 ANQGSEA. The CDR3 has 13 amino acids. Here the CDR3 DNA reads TGCAGCGTTGAAGATGGTAGGTCCCACGAGCAGTACTTC. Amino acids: CSVEDGRSHEQYF.

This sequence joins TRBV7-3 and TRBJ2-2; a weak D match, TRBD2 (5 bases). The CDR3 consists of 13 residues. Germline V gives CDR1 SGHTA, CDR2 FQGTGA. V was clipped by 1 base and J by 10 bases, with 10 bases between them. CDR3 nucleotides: TGTGCCAGCAGCTTAAAGGAGGTTAAGGAGCTGTTTTTT. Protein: CASSLKEVKELFF. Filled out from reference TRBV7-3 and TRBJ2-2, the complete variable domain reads GAGVSQTPSNKVTEKGKYVELRCDPISGHTALYWYRQSLGQGPEFLIYFQGTGAADDSGLPNDRFFAVRPEGSVSTLKIQRTERGDSAVYLCASSLKEVKELFFGEGSRLTVL.

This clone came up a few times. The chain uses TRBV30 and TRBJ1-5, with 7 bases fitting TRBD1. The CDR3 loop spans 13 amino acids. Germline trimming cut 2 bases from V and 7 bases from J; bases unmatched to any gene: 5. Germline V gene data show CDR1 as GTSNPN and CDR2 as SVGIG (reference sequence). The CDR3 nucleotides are TGTGCCTGGAGTCGACAGGGAGGCCAGCCCCAGCATTTT. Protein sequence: CAWSRQGGQPQHF. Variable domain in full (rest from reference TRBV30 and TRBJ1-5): SQTIHQWPATLVQPVGSPLSLECTVEGTSNPNLYWYRQAAGRGLQLLFYSVGIGQISSEVPQNLSASRPQDRQFILSSKKLLLSDSGFYLCAWSRQGGQPQHFGDGTRLSIL.

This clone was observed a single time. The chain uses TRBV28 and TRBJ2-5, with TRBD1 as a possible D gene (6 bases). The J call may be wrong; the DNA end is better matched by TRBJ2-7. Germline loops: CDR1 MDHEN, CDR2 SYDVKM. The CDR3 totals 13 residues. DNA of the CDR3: TGTGCCAGCACGGACAGTCCCTCCTACGAGCAGTACTTC. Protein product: CASTDSPSYEQYF.